The entry below gives a single TCR beta chain sequence along with its context. Its specificity is not known. The germline CDR1 and CDR2 sequences are SGHRS and YFSETQ. CDR3 size: 15 residues. V lost 6 bases, J lost 0 bases, and 13 bases lay in between. This sample stems from a study of T cells after posttransplantation cyclophosphamide. Method: immunoSEQ multiplex PCR; TCRdb's copy keeps in-frame clones and lacks some. The sample yields 35,000 to 50,000 clones, 80% to 95% seen once. Regarding the study as a whole: Later post-transplant blood repertoires were often dominated by donor CD8+ memory clones. Recipient CMV seropositivity and CMV reactivation strongly tracked TRB clonality.

Cyclophosphamide on days +3 and +4 followed busulfan-fludarabine conditioning and a marrow graft. The genes are TRBV5-1 and TRBJ2-1, with a weak D call TRBD2 (6 bases). This receptor was obtained from a male patient between 60 and 69 years old who received an allogeneic stem cell transplant from a related donor and was CMV-positive. A share of the T cells may be of graft donor origin. The sequencing here drew on PBMCs, taken about 62 days after allogeneic stem cell transplant with posttransplant cyclophosphamide. The chain's CDR3 is CASNIAESSYNEQFF. The CDR3 nucleotides are TGCGCCAGCAACATAGCGGAGAGCTCCTACAATGAGCAGTTCTTC.